The 28 T cell receptor beta chains in this list originate from one sample, sequenced in a study of T cells in Graves' hyperthyroidism and ophthalmopathy (dated by TCRdb to between 2018 and 2021). To prepare the library, multiplex PCR was applied. The sample was run on an Illumina HiSeq 2000. Amplification of TCR beta CDR3 regions was carried out from RNA transcripts. The first round of RT-PCR for the TCR CDR3 was performed with the HTBI primer set and the Qiagen OneStep RT-PCR kit. Clones were called with MiXCR by TCRdb after fastp trimmed the public reads at Q25, and only in-frame beta chains were retained. Rows matching on CDR3 protein sequence are summarized as one entry with the most common DNA and genes. The sample includes approximately 740,000 distinct CDR3 sequences, with about 15% observed a single time. Roughly a tenth of the sample comes from the top ten. The sample comprised blood. All receptors derive from a woman between 18 and 30 years old with Graves' hyperthyroidism.

This clonotype showed up many times. The chain employs TRBV7-9 and TRBJ2-7, with D maybe TRBD1 (5 bases). The CDR3 sequence is 15 residues long. Germline assignment: CDR1 SEHNR and CDR2 FQNEAQ (reference sequence). Trimming took off 0 bases at V and 2 bases at J, with 11 bases between the two ends. The CDR3: CASSLAPTDTYEQYF. The CDR3 nucleotides are TGTGCCAGCAGCTTAGCCCCGACAGATACCTACGAGCAGTACTTC.

This clonotype was counted many times. The chain employs TRBV7-6 and TRBJ2-5, with TRBD2 matching over 13 bases. Losses at the gene ends were 2 bases for V and 1 base for J; bases not matched to a gene: 4. Germline-derived CDR1 and CDR2 are SGHVS and FNYEAQ. The CDR3 length is 17 residues. The CDR3 DNA follows: TGTGCCAGCAGCTTATGGGGACTAGCGGGGATCCAAGAGACCCAGTACTTC. This sequence encodes CASSLWGLAGIQETQYF.

This clonotype has a count of ten or more. The chain is built from TRBV28 and TRBJ2-7; 8 bases are a match to TRBD2. CDR1 is MDHEN and CDR2 is SYDVKM in the germline V gene. Germline trimming cut 4 bases from V and 2 bases from J; bases unmatched to any gene: 19. This CDR3 is 19 amino acids long. As DNA, the CDR3 is TGTGCCAGCAGTTCCCCGGGACACAGGACTAGCCTTAACGCCTACGAGCAGTACTTC. It translates to CASSSPGHRTSLNAYEQYF.

This clonotype showed up just a few times. This chain links TRBV18 with TRBJ2-1, with D perhaps matching TRBD2 (5 bases). The CDR3 has 13 residues. Looked up from germline, CDR1 is KGHSH and CDR2 is LQKENI. The ends were cut back, 3 bases at V and 8 bases at J, with 11 bases in the middle. In DNA form, the CDR3 reads TGTGCCAGCTCACCCAAAGAGGGCGATGAGCAGTTCTTC. Protein: CASSPKEGDEQFF.

This clonotype has more than one count but fewer than ten. For the CDR3, the DNA is TGTGCCAGCAGAACTACAGTAGCCAAAAACATTCAGTACTTC. It is translated as CASRTTVAKNIQYF. V and J are TRBV28 and TRBJ2-4; no clear D. Germline V gene data show CDR1 as MDHEN and CDR2 as SYDVKM. V lost 6 bases and J 0 bases, leaving 9 bases between the germline ends. The CDR3 extends over 14 amino acids.

There are a few counts of this clonotype. V usage is TRBV6-2 or TRBV6-3 and J usage is TRBJ2-1; TRBD2 is a possible D gene (7 bases). The V gene lost 6 bases and the J gene lost 8 bases, with 26 bases spanning the gap. Germline CDR1 is MNHEY and CDR2 is SVGEGT. This CDR3 contains 17 residues. The CDR3 protein is CASRGVERDIVSYEQFF. The CDR3 coding sequence is TGTGCCAGCAGGGGGGTCGAGCGGGACATCGTTTCGTATGAGCAGTTCTTC.

The V gene is TRBV19, the J gene TRBJ2-2; the D gene is possibly TRBD2 (5 bases). Germline V lookup: CDR1 LNHDA, CDR2 SQIVND (reference sequence). Deletions cut 7 bases from V and 5 bases from J, with 17 bases between. The CDR3 sequence is 15 residues long. This CDR3 is CASTLDWMGTGELFF. CDR3 DNA: TGTGCCAGTACCCTGGACTGGATGGGGACCGGGGAGCTGTTTTTT.

This clonotype has a handful of counts. V is TRBV4-1 and J is TRBJ2-7, with no clear D. The CDR3 runs to 14 residues. V lost 1 base to trimming and J lost 4 bases, with 11 bases between them. From germline, CDR1 is MGHRA and CDR2 YSYEKL. CDR3 bases: TGCGCCAGCAGCCAAGTTATGCAGTCGTACGAGCAGTACTTC. Protein sequence: CASSQVMQSYEQYF.

This clonotype came up many times. V and J are TRBV6-1 and TRBJ2-1; 11 bases are a match to TRBD2. The CDR3 sequence is 17 residues long. After removal of 1 base from V and 5 bases from J, the junction contained 7 bases not matched to a gene. Germline CDR1 MNHNS, CDR2 SASEGT. As DNA, the CDR3 is TGTGCCAGCAGTGAAGTAATAGCGGGAGGGCTAGACAATGAGCAGTTCTTC. It codes for CASSEVIAGGLDNEQFF.

The table lists this clonotype with many counts. This rearrangement joins TRBV12-3 or TRBV12-4 to TRBJ2-1, with no clear D. Trimming pared 2 bases from V and 3 bases from J, leaving 8 bases between. The CDR3 length is 14 residues. The CDR3 DNA follows: TGTGCCAGCAGTTTATCACGAGGCTACAATGAGCAGTTCTTC. Residues: CASSLSRGYNEQFF.

This clonotype was detected ten times or more. The chain joins TRBV5-1 to TRBJ2-1, with a tentative D call TRBD1 (5 bases). V lost 0 bases, J lost 5 bases, and 9 bases lay in between. Germline CDR1 SGHRS, CDR2 YFSETQ. The CDR3 spans 14 residues. Written as DNA, the CDR3 is TGCGCCAGCAGCTTGGACCAGGGAAACAATGAGCAGTTCTTC. Amino acid sequence: CASSLDQGNNEQFF.

For this clonotype: This may arise from a read error, as a much more abundant clone is one base away. The chain recombines TRBV11-2 with TRBJ2-7, with D perhaps TRBD1 (6 bases). Deletions cut 8 bases from V and 2 bases from J, with 13 bases between. Germline V CDR1 and CDR2: SGHAT, FQNNGV. The CDR3 covers 13 residues. DNA of the CDR3: TGTGCCAGCGGGGGCTTCTTCCCCTACGAGCAGTACTTC. Amino acid sequence: CASGGFFPYEQYF.

The chain is built from TRBV6-2 or TRBV6-3 and TRBJ1-4, with 8 bases lining up with TRBD1. This CDR3 is built from 15 residues. Trimming at V came to 2 bases and at J to 10 bases, leaving 9 bases not matched to a gene. The germline V gene encodes CDR1 MNHEY and CDR2 SVGEGT. CDR3 nucleotides: TGTGCCAGCAGTTACCCCGGGACAGGCTTTGGAAAACTGTTTTTT. This encodes CASSYPGTGFGKLFF.

This clonotype was observed a handful of times. The V call is TRBV7-8, the J call TRBJ1-1, with 10 bases identical to TRBD1. V gave up 3 bases and J gave up 3 bases; unmatched junction bases: 10. Germline CDR1 SGHVS, CDR2 FQNEAQ. There are 17 residues in the CDR3. The CDR3 loop reads CASSFRVGQGMDTEAFF. CDR3 nucleotide sequence: TGTGCCAGCAGCTTTAGGGTGGGACAGGGGATGGACACTGAAGCTTTCTTT.

The sample holds many counts of this clonotype. The rearrangement joins TRBV28 to TRBJ2-7; D possibly corresponds to TRBD2 (6 bases). V gave up 8 bases and J gave up 7 bases, with 24 bases separating them. Germline-derived CDR1 and CDR2 are MDHEN and SYDVKM. This CDR3 spans 15 amino acids. CDR3 bases: TGTGCCAGCGGAACTTGGGGGGAGCCCGGGCGGGAGCAGTACTTC. The encoded protein is CASGTWGEPGREQYF.

This chain joins TRBV19 and TRBJ2-7, with D perhaps given as TRBD1 or TRBD2 (5 bases each). The CDR3 covers 14 residues. V was trimmed by 5 bases and J by 7 bases, leaving 18 bases between them. CDR1 is LNHDA, CDR2 SQIVND, per germline (reference sequence). CDR3 loop: CASSDWTGHWEQYF. The CDR3, as DNA: TGTGCCAGTAGTGACTGGACGGGGCACTGGGAGCAGTACTTC.

This clonotype was recorded at least ten times. This chain connects TRBV6-6 to TRBJ2-7; D gene ambiguous. Per the germline V gene, CDR1 is MNHNY and CDR2 is SVGAGI (reference sequence). Trimming stripped 1 base from V and 7 bases from J, with 8 bases between. The CDR3 has 12 amino acids. For the CDR3, the DNA is TGTGCCAGCAGTTACTATAAGGAAGAGCAGTACTTC. Its translation is CASSYYKEEQYF.

This clonotype was counted a few times. The rearrangement joins TRBV7-9 to TRBJ1-6, with 7 bases that match TRBD1. The CDR3 has 15 amino acids. V shed 5 bases, J shed 7 bases, and the junction held 8 bases outside the gene matches. The germline gives CDR1 SEHNR, CDR2 FQNEAQ (reference sequence). CDR3 sequence (DNA): TGTGCCAGCAGCCCCCGGGACAGCGCGAATTCACCCCTCCACTTT. The encoded protein is CASSPRDSANSPLHF. The variable domain in full, with the rest retrieved from reference TRBV7-9 and TRBJ1-6, is DTGVSQNPRHKITKRGQNVTFRCDPISEHNRLYWYRQTLGQGPEFLTYFQNEAQLEKSRLLSDRFSAERPKGSFSTLEIQRTEQGDSAMYLCASSPRDSANSPLHFGNGTRLTVT.

V usage is TRBV11-3 and J usage is TRBJ2-5; TRBD2 is a possible D gene (6 bases). The ends were cut back, 4 bases at V and 9 bases at J, with 15 bases in the middle. Germline loops: CDR1 SGHNT, CDR2 YENEEA. The CDR3 is 13 amino acids. In nucleotides, the CDR3 is TGTGCCAGCAGCTCCCGGGGAGGAGCTCCCCAGTACTTC. Translated: CASSSRGGAPQYF.

This clonotype was seen a handful of times. This sequence joins TRBV29-1 and TRBJ2-5, with D tentatively TRBD1 (6 bases). Germline V CDR1 and CDR2: SQVTM, ANQGSEA. This CDR3 is 12 amino acids long. CDR3 DNA sequence: TGCACTTTGAGGGGGTACCAAGAGACCCAGTACTTC. It translates to CTLRGYQETQYF.

Ten or more counts support this clonotype. J is TRBJ2-5 and V is TRBV11-2; a weak D match, TRBD1 (8 bases). This CDR3 spans 16 amino acids. The V end was cut by 2 bases, the J end by 4 bases, with 17 bases between. Germline CDR1 reads SGHAT; CDR2 reads FQNNGV. Written as DNA, the CDR3 is TGTGCCAGCAGCTTAACCCGGACAGGGAGGGGAGAGACCCAGTACTTC. It specifies CASSLTRTGRGETQYF.

This chain connects TRBV2 to TRBJ2-7, with 10 bases aligning to TRBD1. Germline-derived CDR1 and CDR2 are SNHLY and FYNNEI. This CDR3 contains 16 residues. V gave up 5 bases and J gave up 8 bases; unmatched junction bases: 15. This chain's CDR3 is CASSPIGGTGEFQQYF. The CDR3 DNA is TGTGCCAGCAGTCCTATTGGAGGGACAGGGGAGTTTCAGCAGTACTTC.

The chain carries TRBV3-1 and TRBJ2-3; 12 bases line up with TRBD2. The CDR3 is made up of 18 amino acids. From germline, CDR1 is LGHDT and CDR2 YNNKEL (reference sequence). The V segment lost 0 bases and the J segment 7 bases; nucleotides outside the gene matches: 11. The CDR3 sequence: CASSQEPSGRDLRYTQYF. DNA for the CDR3: TGTGCCAGCAGCCAAGAACCTAGCGGGAGGGACCTCAGATATACGCAGTATTTT.

This clonotype has more than one count but fewer than ten. The gene calls are TRBV29-1 and TRBJ1-2, with TRBD1 matching 8 bases. Unmatched junction bases numbered 2, after V lost 6 bases and J lost 2 bases. Germline CDR1 and CDR2: SQVTM and ANQGSEA. This CDR3 contains 12 residues. The CDR3 DNA sequence: TGCAGCGTAGCAGGGGGCAACTATGGCTACACCTTC. Its translation is CSVAGGNYGYTF.

The chain employs TRBV6-2 or TRBV6-3 and TRBJ1-2, with D hard to call. V was cut by 8 bases and J by 3 bases, with 4 bases left in between. The CDR3 has 10 amino acids. Germline values: CDR1 MNHEY, CDR2 SVGEGT. This CDR3 is CASWDYGYTF. The CDR3 DNA follows: TGTGCCAGCTGGGACTATGGCTACACCTTC.

On this clonotype: Given a much more abundant clone one base away, this may be a read error. The rearrangement uses TRBV30 and TRBJ2-1; D might be TRBD1 (6 bases). The length of the CDR3 is 12 residues. V gave up 1 base and J gave up 10 bases, with 11 bases separating them. From germline, CDR1 is GTSNPN and CDR2 SVGIG (reference sequence). The CDR3 DNA reads as TGTGCCTGGAGTGACAGGGCCTACGAGCAGTTCTTC. Amino acid sequence: CAWSDRAYEQFF.

This clonotype has a count of ten or more. The chain recombines TRBV6-6 with TRBJ2-5; a possible D gene is TRBD2 (5 bases). The CDR3 covers 14 residues. The germline V gene has CDR1 MNHNY and CDR2 SVGAGI (reference sequence). Deletions cut 2 bases from V and 7 bases from J, with 14 bases between. The CDR3 DNA follows: TGTGCCAGCAGTTACGCGGGTCACTCCGGGACCCAGTACTTC. It encodes CASSYAGHSGTQYF.

The chain carries TRBV13 and TRBJ2-7; possibly TRBD1 for D (8 bases). Per the germline V gene, CDR1 is PRHDT and CDR2 is FYEKMQ (reference sequence). This CDR3 spans 16 amino acids. Trimming shortened V by 2 bases and J by 4 bases, and 18 bases separated the two germline ends. CDR3 in DNA: TGTGCCAGCAGCTTAATAGACGGACAGGGAGGGTACGAGCAGTACTTC. Residues: CASSLIDGQGGYEQYF.